These 8 T cell receptor beta chains were all obtained from the same sample, sequenced in a study of graft-versus-host responses after intestinal transplantation. Sequencing was performed with immunoSEQ multiplex PCR; in TCRdb, only in-frame clones are kept and a portion is missing. Of 95,000 or so clones listed, 90% were seen once; the top ten hold about 16%. The starting material was PBMCs, obtained 453 days after intestinal transplant. Receptor source: a human patient who received an intestinal transplant, so some T cells may come from the graft donor.

V gene TRBV7-2 combines with J gene TRBJ1-2; tentatively, D is TRBD1 (6 bases). The V gene's germline CDR1 is SGHTA and CDR2 FQGNSA. This CDR3 is 14 amino acids long. V was trimmed by 5 bases and J by 7 bases, leaving 17 bases between them. CDR3 coding DNA: TGTGCCAGCAGCCCGACCGACAGGTTGGGTGGCTACACCTTC. It codes for CASSPTDRLGGYTF.

The rearrangement uses TRBV4-2 and TRBJ2-3, with D perhaps TRBD2 (6 bases). Germline CDR1 LGHNA, CDR2 YNFKEQ. This CDR3 region has 16 residues. With 2 bases removed from V and 2 bases from J, the gap between germline ends came to 14 bases. The CDR3 DNA is TGTGCCAGCAGCCAACAGTCTGGGACTTACACAGATACGCAGTATTTT. It translates to CASSQQSGTYTDTQYF.

The chain couples TRBV4-1 to TRBJ1-5, with a possible D match to TRBD1 (6 bases). Looked up from germline, CDR1 is MGHRA and CDR2 is YSYEKL. The V end lost 2 bases, the J end lost 9 bases, and 14 bases lay between the germline ends. CDR3 length: 14 residues. CDR3 sequence: CASSQIQGRGPQHF. The DNA of the CDR3 is TGCGCCAGCAGCCAAATACAGGGTAGGGGGCCCCAGCATTTT.

The chain couples TRBV6-1 to TRBJ1-5, with unresolved D. The CDR3 contains 13 residues. Trimming pared 5 bases from V and 0 bases from J, leaving 5 bases between. CDR1 and CDR2 from the germline V gene are MNHNS and SASEGT. As DNA, the CDR3 is TGTGCCAGCAGTACCAATAGCAATCAGCCCCAGCATTTT. Its protein product is CASSTNSNQPQHF.

The chain uses TRBV18 and TRBJ1-1, with a tentative D call TRBD1 (6 bases). Germline loops: CDR1 KGHSH, CDR2 LQKENI. The CDR3 loop spans 14 amino acids. V gave up 1 base and J gave up 4 bases, with 10 bases separating them. CDR3 sequence: CASSPQEGGTEAFF. The CDR3 region has the DNA TGTGCCAGCTCACCACAGGAGGGGGGCACTGAAGCTTTCTTT.

For this clone: Additional DNA sequences in this sample encode the identical CDR3. The chain is built from TRBV6-5 and TRBJ2-2; the D gene is possibly TRBD2 (6 bases). This CDR3 is built from 13 residues. The V end was cut by 8 bases, the J end by 8 bases, with 15 bases between. CDR1 and CDR2 (germline): MNHEY, SVGAGI. CDR3: CASLTSLGGELFF. In DNA, the CDR3 is TGTGCCAGCCTGACTAGTCTGGGTGGGGAGCTGTTTTTT.

CDR3 coding DNA: TGTGCCAGCTACAACAGGGGATACGAGCAGTACTTC. It codes for CASYNRGYEQYF. The V and J genes are TRBV2 and TRBJ2-7, with 7 bases that match TRBD1. Germline CDR1 SNHLY, CDR2 FYNNEI. CDR3 length: 12 residues. After removal of 8 bases from V and 4 bases from J, the junction contained 5 bases not matched to a gene.

The V and J genes are TRBV7-8 and TRBJ2-1; 10 bases are a match to TRBD2. V trimming: 4 bases; J trimming: 8 bases; junction bases outside the gene matches: 11. The CDR3 runs to 16 residues. Germline V CDR1 and CDR2: SGHVS, FQNEAQ. In DNA, the CDR3 is TGTGCCAGCAGCTCCAGCCTAGCGGGGGTGAGGCATGAGCAGTTCTTC. The encoded protein is CASSSSLAGVRHEQFF.